Below, 4 T cell receptor beta chains from the same sample are listed, as sequenced in a study of cytomegalovirus exposure and HLA in healthy donors. Primers: 60 Vbeta forward and 13 Jbeta reverse. Only in-frame clones appear in the TCRdb table, and some are missing; sequencing was by immunoSEQ multiplex PCR. The profile shows 100,000 to 150,000 clones, about four fifths of them singletons. The specimen sequenced was PBMCs. These receptors were collected from a man aged 30 to 39 in good health and CMV-seronegative.

The genes are TRBV5-1 and TRBJ1-1; 7 bases are shared with TRBD1. J lost 0 bases, V lost 4 bases, and 9 bases had no gene match. Germline loops: CDR1 SGHRS, CDR2 YFSETQ. The CDR3 runs to 16 residues. This chain's CDR3 is CASSTRKQGMNTEAFF. For the CDR3, the DNA is TGCGCCAGCAGCACGCGCAAACAGGGGATGAACACTGAAGCTTTCTTT.

The rearrangement uses TRBV27 and TRBJ2-3; 8 bases line up with TRBD1. CDR3 length: 15 amino acids. Per germline, CDR1 MNHEY and CDR2 SMNVEV (reference sequence). Germline trimming cut 3 bases from V and 4 bases from J; bases unmatched to any gene: 6. This CDR3 is CASSFQGAPPDTQYF. CDR3 sequence (DNA): TGTGCCAGCAGTTTCCAGGGGGCGCCCCCAGATACGCAGTATTTT.

The chain carries TRBV7-9 and TRBJ1-5, with TRBD1 matching over 7 bases. Germline trimming cut 5 bases from V and 9 bases from J; bases unmatched to any gene: 19. This CDR3 is 17 amino acids long. Germline V gene data show CDR1 as SEHNR and CDR2 as FQNEAQ (reference sequence). CDR3 sequence reads: CASSHSETGNPQGPQHF. CDR3 bases: TGTGCCAGCAGCCATTCCGAGACAGGGAACCCGCAAGGGCCCCAGCATTTT.

V is TRBV28 and J is TRBJ1-4; unclear D gene. The V and J ends lost 2 bases and 8 bases respectively, with 12 bases between them. In germline, CDR1 is MDHEN, CDR2 SYDVKM. CDR3 size: 14 residues. The CDR3 nucleotides are TGTGCCAGCAGTTTAACGCCGGGTCGGGAAAAACTGTTTTTT. Protein sequence: CASSLTPGREKLFF.